Below, 18 T cell receptor beta chains from the same sample are listed, as sequenced in a study of T cell repertoires in cytomegalovirus infection. Their recognized antigens are unknown. TCRdb itself ran the reads through MiXCR, one entry per CDR3 protein. The profile shows more than 20,000 distinct CDR3 sequences, about 23% of them singletons. The specimen comprised CD8+ T cells from cultured PBMCs, sampled from culture after CMV antigen stimulation. The receptor set was obtained from a human donor in good health (CMV status not recorded). Some clones in this sample may be carry-over from other donors' samples.

In its sample, this clonotype was seen many times. The chain recombines TRBV7-3 with TRBJ2-3; D gene ambiguous. The germline V gene has CDR1 SGHTA and CDR2 FQGTGA. The CDR3 totals 14 residues. Trimming removed 0 bases from V and 2 bases from J, with 6 bases in between. This chain's CDR3 is CASSLTTATDTQYF. DNA of the CDR3: TGTGCCAGCAGCTTAACTACAGCCACAGATACGCAGTATTTT.

This clonotype was detected many times. V and J are TRBV27 and TRBJ2-2; tentatively, D is TRBD1 (5 bases). The CDR3 totals 14 residues. V shed 6 bases and J shed 3 bases, with 11 bases lying between them. Germline V gene sequence: CDR1 MNHEY, CDR2 SMNVEV (reference sequence). The CDR3 DNA reads TGTGCCAGCAGCCTGGTCAGGGACACCGGGGAGCTGTTTTTT. The encoded protein is CASSLVRDTGELFF.

This clonotype was counted only a few times. The J gene is TRBJ2-3, the V gene TRBV7-2; maybe TRBD1 (5 bases). V gave up 7 bases and J gave up 2 bases, with 10 bases separating them. CDR1 is SGHTA and CDR2 is FQGNSA in the germline V gene. The CDR3 contains 13 residues. CDR3 coding DNA: TGTGCCAGCATCGCGGACAACACAGATACGCAGTATTTT. Its protein is CASIADNTDTQYF.

This clonotype showed up just a few times. The chain combines TRBV6-1 with TRBJ1-5; TRBD1 matches 7 bases. CDR1 is MNHNS and CDR2 is SASEGT in the germline V gene. There are 15 residues in the CDR3. Trimming removed 6 bases from V and 3 bases from J; junction bases left unmatched: 8. In nucleotides, the CDR3 is TGTGCCAGCAGAGAGACAGGGTCCTACAATCAGCCCCAGCATTTT. Amino acid sequence: CASRETGSYNQPQHF.

The chain uses TRBV5-1 and TRBJ2-1; D gene ambiguous. The CDR3 spans 14 residues. V shed 0 bases and J shed 6 bases, with 10 bases lying between them. Germline V CDR1 and CDR2: SGHRS, YFSETQ. This CDR3 is CASSLAGTPNEQFF. Written as DNA, the CDR3 is TGCGCCAGCAGCTTGGCAGGAACCCCCAATGAGCAGTTCTTC.

Only a few counts were recorded for this clonotype. V and J are TRBV27 and TRBJ2-1, with 12 nucleotides matching TRBD2. The CDR3 spans 19 residues. The germline V gene has CDR1 MNHEY and CDR2 SMNVEV (reference sequence). Trimming removed 3 bases from V and 0 bases from J; junction bases left unmatched: 9. CDR3 bases: TGTGCCAGCAGTTTCCCCCGAACTAGCGGGGGGCCCTCCTACAATGAGCAGTTCTTC. Protein: CASSFPRTSGGPSYNEQFF.

This clonotype was recorded only once. The V call is TRBV29-1, the J call TRBJ1-1; D gene ambiguous. This CDR3 has 10 amino acids. Looked up from germline, CDR1 is SQVTM and CDR2 is ANQGSEA. Trimming cost V 2 bases and J 8 bases, with 6 bases left between them. This CDR3 is CSVELGEAFF. In DNA, the CDR3 is TGCAGCGTTGAATTGGGGGAAGCTTTCTTT.

The sample holds a few counts of this clonotype. V gene TRBV4-1 combines with J gene TRBJ2-1; no clear D. The CDR3 totals 15 residues. Germline CDR1 reads MGHRA; CDR2 reads YSYEKL. Trimming removed 2 bases at V and 2 bases at J, with 10 bases between. CDR3 residues: CASSQRNGAYNEQFF. The DNA for the CDR3 is TGCGCCAGCAGCCAAAGGAATGGGGCCTACAATGAGCAGTTCTTC.

This clonotype occurred a few times. This chain joins TRBV6-5 and TRBJ1-1, with D unclear. V lost 2 bases to trimming and J lost 3 bases, with 4 bases between them. CDR3 length: 12 residues. CDR1 and CDR2 (germline): MNHEY, SVGAGI. In nucleotides, the CDR3 is TGTGCCAGCAGTTACCGAGACACTGAAGCTTTCTTT. It codes for CASSYRDTEAFF.

This clonotype was seen a handful of times. V and J are TRBV20-1 and TRBJ2-1; possibly TRBD2 for D (5 bases). Trimming shortened V by 0 bases and J by 4 bases, and 16 bases separated the two germline ends. This CDR3 contains 16 residues. Germline V lookup: CDR1 DFQATT, CDR2 SNEGSKA (reference sequence). CDR3 sequence: CSARDPHSGEYNEQFF. The CDR3 nucleotides read TGCAGTGCTAGAGATCCCCACAGCGGCGAGTACAATGAGCAGTTCTTC.

This clonotype was observed a handful of times. The CDR3 nucleotides are TGCGCCAGCAGCCAGCATCAGGGGGCTGATCAGCCCCAGCATTTT. Encoded protein: CASSQHQGADQPQHF. J is TRBJ1-5 and V is TRBV4-3; 8 bases align to TRBD1. Germline lookup yields CDR1 LGHNA and CDR2 YSLEER. Trimming removed 3 bases from V and 5 bases from J; junction bases left unmatched: 6. The CDR3 totals 15 residues.

This clonotype has a handful of counts. The rearrangement links TRBV28 to TRBJ2-3, with TRBD2 as a possible D gene (5 bases). V lost 3 bases to trimming and J lost 1 base, with 17 bases between them. The CDR3 extends over 17 amino acids. Germline lookup yields CDR1 MDHEN and CDR2 SYDVKM. CDR3 amino acids: CASSLDLGRLGTDTQYF. For the CDR3, the DNA is TGTGCCAGCAGTTTGGACTTAGGGCGGCTGGGCACAGATACGCAGTATTTT.

This clonotype appeared many times. V is TRBV4-1 and J is TRBJ2-5; D remains ambiguous. With 2 bases removed from V and 1 base from J, the gap between germline ends came to 11 bases. This CDR3 spans 15 amino acids. From germline, CDR1 is MGHRA and CDR2 YSYEKL. The CDR3 reads CASSQTPRGQETQYF. CDR3 in DNA: TGCGCCAGCAGCCAAACTCCTAGAGGCCAAGAGACCCAGTACTTC.

The V gene is TRBV7-2, the J gene TRBJ2-7, with 7 bases fitting TRBD1. V lost 8 bases and J lost 4; bases outside the gene matches: 26. CDR1 SGHTA and CDR2 FQGNSA come from the germline V gene. This CDR3 is built from 19 residues. The CDR3 is CASASLGTALAGGSYEQYF. CDR3 bases: TGTGCCAGCGCATCCTTGGGGACAGCTCTCGCGGGCGGTTCGTACGAGCAGTACTTC.

This clonotype was observed a few times. V is TRBV6-6 and J is TRBJ1-5; maybe TRBD1 (5 bases). The CDR3 is 16 amino acids. The germline V gene encodes CDR1 MNHNY and CDR2 SVGAGI (reference sequence). Deletions cut 6 bases from V and 1 base from J, with 16 bases between. CDR3 loop: CASRGVWTGSNQPQHF. For the CDR3, the DNA is TGTGCCAGCAGGGGGGTCTGGACGGGCAGCAATCAGCCCCAGCATTTT.

This clonotype turned up a few times. This rearrangement joins TRBV19 to TRBJ1-1, with D possibly TRBD1 on 5 matching bases. The CDR3 is 15 amino acids. With 5 bases removed from V and 6 bases from J, the gap between germline ends came to 19 bases. Germline-derived CDR1 and CDR2 are LNHDA and SQIVND (reference sequence). The CDR3 is CASSPLGGEEAEAFF. The CDR3 DNA sequence: TGTGCCAGTAGTCCCCTCGGGGGGGAGGAGGCTGAAGCTTTCTTT. Full variable domain (remainder filled in from reference TRBV19 and TRBJ1-1): DGGITQSPKYLFRKEGQNVTLSCEQNLNHDAMYWYRQDPGQGLRLIYYSQIVNDFQKGDIAEGYSVSREKKESFPLTVTSAQKNPTAFYLCASSPLGGEEAEAFFGQGTRLTVV.

V usage is TRBV27 and J usage is TRBJ2-7, with 7 bases lining up with TRBD1. The length of the CDR3 is 15 residues. Germline loops: CDR1 MNHEY, CDR2 SMNVEV (reference sequence). V shed 5 bases and J 5 bases; nucleotides not matched to a gene: 12. CDR3 sequence (DNA): TGTGCCAGCAGTCCGAGGACAGGTTCTCGGGACGAGCAGTACTTC. It codes for CASSPRTGSRDEQYF.

This clonotype was seen ten or more times. This chain uses TRBV7-2 with TRBJ2-7; either TRBD1 or TRBD2 may fit D (5 bases each). The CDR3 spans 13 residues. Per the germline V gene, CDR1 is SGHTA and CDR2 is FQGNSA. V lost 5 bases, J lost 3 bases, and 11 bases lay in between. As DNA, the CDR3 is TGTGCCAGCAGCCAAGGGGACGTCTACGAGCAGTACTTC. As protein: CASSQGDVYEQYF.